The 26 T cell receptor beta chains listed next were all sequenced from one sample in a study of blood T cell repertoires in COVID-19. Here immunoSEQ multiplex PCR was the method, and the copy in TCRdb shows in-frame clones only, minus some. The sample carries 150,000 to 200,000 clones, around 90% recorded once. The sequencing sample was made of peripheral blood. Receptors originate from a man aged 45-65 years with acute or convalescent COVID-19.

This clone was seen a single time. This sequence joins TRBV3-1 (or the pseudogene TRBV3-2) and TRBJ1-6; tentatively, D is TRBD1 (6 bases). There are 14 residues in the CDR3. Germline CDR1 reads LGHDT; CDR2 reads YNNKEL (reference sequence). V gave up 6 bases and J gave up 6 bases, with 12 bases separating them. CDR3 residues: CASRNGQSNSPLHF. The CDR3 coding sequence is TGTGCCAGCAGAAACGGACAGTCTAATTCACCCCTCCACTTT.

The chain uses TRBV30 and TRBJ2-7; 9 nucleotides line up with TRBD2. V was clipped by 0 bases and J by 0 bases; unmatched bases: 18. The germline CDR1 and CDR2 sequences are GTSNPN and SVGIG (reference sequence). This CDR3 contains 20 residues. The CDR3 sequence is CAWSVPLSLAGTTFSYEQYF. The CDR3, as DNA: TGTGCCTGGAGTGTTCCCTTATCTCTAGCGGGAACAACCTTCTCCTACGAGCAGTACTTC.

The table lists this clone with a count of one. The chain combines TRBV6-5 with TRBJ2-7; D is possibly TRBD2 (6 bases). The germline V and J ends were trimmed by 8 bases and 3 bases, with 14 bases remaining between them. Looked up from germline, CDR1 is MNHEY and CDR2 is SVGAGI. There are 13 residues in the CDR3. CDR3 DNA sequence: TGTGCCAGCGGGGGGACGGAGATCTACGAGCAGTACTTC. This translates into CASGGTEIYEQYF.

CDR3 coding DNA: TGCGCCAGCAGTGTTGGGGACAACTACGAGCAGTACTTC. It encodes CASSVGDNYEQYF. The rearrangement joins TRBV10-1 to TRBJ2-7, with D maybe TRBD1 (6 bases). Germline CDR1 WNHNN, CDR2 SYGVQD (reference sequence). The CDR3 spans 13 residues. V lost 4 bases to trimming and J lost 3 bases, with 10 bases between them.

The chain employs TRBV27 and TRBJ1-2; TRBD1 agrees at 7 bases. With V trimmed by 3 bases and J by 4 bases, 2 bases remained unmatched. Germline V gene data show CDR1 as MNHEY and CDR2 as SMNVEV (reference sequence). The CDR3 contains 13 residues. The CDR3 is CASSFSGGYGYTF. CDR3 sequence (DNA): TGTGCCAGCAGTTTTTCAGGGGGCTATGGCTACACCTTC.

The chain is built from TRBV14 and TRBJ2-2, with D uncertain. CDR1 and CDR2 (germline): SGHDN, FVKESK. Trimming took off 1 base at V and 4 bases at J, with 22 bases between the two ends. CDR3 length equals 19 residues. This CDR3 reads CASSQGPTRRSVRTGELFF. Here the CDR3 DNA reads TGTGCCAGCAGCCAAGGGCCCACCCGGCGGTCCGTGCGCACCGGGGAGCTGTTTTTT.

This clone appeared many times. The chain recombines TRBV7-6 with TRBJ2-7; D is unresolved. In germline, CDR1 is SGHVS, CDR2 FNYEAQ. V was cut by 6 bases and J by 5 bases, with 11 bases left in between. The CDR3 is made up of 12 amino acids. CDR3 sequence: CASSSVADEQYF. CDR3 nucleotide sequence: TGTGCCAGCAGTTCGGTCGCGGACGAGCAGTACTTC.

The CDR3 protein is CASTWGLAGVYNEQFF. The DNA of the CDR3 is TGTGCCAGCACCTGGGGCCTAGCGGGGGTCTACAATGAGCAGTTCTTC. This chain uses TRBV27 with TRBJ2-1, with 10 bases matching TRBD2. V gave up 7 bases and J gave up 3 bases; unmatched junction bases: 9. This CDR3 contains 16 residues. Germline-derived CDR1 and CDR2 are MNHEY and SMNVEV (reference sequence).

V and J are TRBV9 and TRBJ2-2, with D possibly being TRBD2 (5 bases). Germline V gene lookup returns CDR1 SGDLS and CDR2 YYNGEE. This CDR3 comprises 16 residues. The germline V and J ends were trimmed by 0 bases and 1 base, with 10 bases remaining between them. The CDR3 region has the DNA TGTGCCAGCAGCGTAGGGCTAGCTGAGAACACCGGGGAGCTGTTTTTT. It specifies CASSVGLAENTGELFF.

The rearrangement uses TRBV10-3 and TRBJ1-3; tentatively, D is TRBD1 (6 bases). V shed 11 bases and J shed 2 bases, with 13 bases lying between them. Germline V gene lookup returns CDR1 ENHRY and CDR2 SYGVKD. This CDR3 comprises 13 residues. For the CDR3, the DNA is TGTGCCTTACAGGGTGAAGCTGGAAACACCATATATTTT. It specifies CALQGEAGNTIYF.

The chain carries TRBV3-1 (or the pseudogene TRBV3-2) and TRBJ2-3, with a possible D match to TRBD2 (7 bases). The CDR3 loop spans 15 amino acids. The germline V gene has CDR1 LGHDT and CDR2 YNNKEL (reference sequence). V lost 3 bases, J lost 6 bases, and 16 bases lay in between. CDR3 residues: CASSHLGGRADTQYF. DNA of the CDR3: TGTGCCAGCAGCCATCTCGGGGGGCGAGCGGATACGCAGTATTTT.

The chain has TRBV18 and TRBJ2-2, with 7 bases lining up with TRBD1. The ends lost 3 bases at V and 0 bases at J; junction bases unmatched: 10. The CDR3 runs to 18 residues. Germline CDR1 KGHSH, CDR2 LQKENI. The CDR3 here is CASSPLRDRSSNTGELFF. The CDR3 nucleotides are TGTGCCAGCTCACCTTTAAGGGACAGAAGCTCGAACACCGGGGAGCTGTTTTTT.

The J gene is TRBJ1-4, the V gene TRBV10-3; D unclear. V was pared by 3 bases and J by 0 bases, with 11 bases between. This CDR3 has 16 residues. Germline loops: CDR1 ENHRY, CDR2 SYGVKD. The CDR3 DNA is TGTGCCATCAGTGAATTCCCCGGGACAACTAATGAAAAACTGTTTTTT. Residues: CAISEFPGTTNEKLFF.

This chain connects TRBV7-3 to TRBJ2-1; 7 bases align to TRBD2. This CDR3 is 15 amino acids long. Germline CDR1 is SGHTA and CDR2 is FQGTGA. The V segment lost 1 base and the J segment 4 bases; nucleotides outside the gene matches: 4. CDR3 in amino acids: CASSLIASGYNEQFF. The CDR3 coding sequence is TGTGCCAGCAGCTTAATTGCTAGCGGATACAATGAGCAGTTCTTC.

V usage is TRBV6-5 and J usage is TRBJ1-2; 8 positions match TRBD1. From germline, CDR1 is MNHEY and CDR2 SVGAGI. After removal of 8 bases from V and 6 bases from J, the junction contained 8 bases not matched to a gene. The CDR3 runs to 13 residues. CDR3 bases: TGTGCCAGCTCACTGACAGGGGAAGATGGCTACACCTTC. Its translation is CASSLTGEDGYTF.

The chain employs TRBV6-5 and TRBJ1-1; 7 nucleotides agree with TRBD1. Per germline, CDR1 MNHEY and CDR2 SVGAGI. The CDR3 totals 15 residues. The trim removed 0 bases at V and 0 bases at J, leaving 1 base unmatched. As DNA, the CDR3 is TGTGCCAGCAGTTACTCAGGGGGCATGAACACTGAAGCTTTCTTT. It encodes CASSYSGGMNTEAFF.

V is TRBV3-1 (or the pseudogene TRBV3-2) and J is TRBJ2-2; 9 bases are a match to TRBD1. This CDR3 is built from 18 residues. Germline assignment: CDR1 LGHDT and CDR2 YNNKEL (reference sequence). V shed 4 bases and J 7 bases; nucleotides not matched to a gene: 16. CDR3 nucleotides: TGTGCCAGCAGCCCAACAGGGGGCAAAGTTGTTTTTAACGGGGAGCTGTTTTTT. Amino acids: CASSPTGGKVVFNGELFF.

The chain employs TRBV5-6 and TRBJ1-4, with unresolved D. The CDR3 runs to 14 residues. Germline CDR1 is SGHDT and CDR2 is YYEEEE. V shed 0 bases and J shed 4 bases, with 7 bases lying between them. Here the CDR3 reads CASSLGQFNEKLFF. The CDR3 DNA is TGTGCCAGCAGCTTGGGGCAGTTTAATGAAAAACTGTTTTTT.

The chain has TRBV5-1 and TRBJ2-1, with TRBD2 identical over 12 bases. Germline CDR1 reads SGHRS; CDR2 reads YFSETQ. This CDR3 comprises 15 residues. The junction had 5 bases not matched to a gene; V was cut back by 4 bases and J by 6 bases. DNA of the CDR3: TGCGCCAGCAGCCAGGGACTAGCGGGCGGCAATGAGCAGTTCTTC. It codes for CASSQGLAGGNEQFF.

The CDR3 reads CASSINLNTEAFF. The CDR3 nucleotides are TGTGCCAGTAGTATTAATCTGAACACTGAAGCTTTCTTT. The chain uses TRBV19 and TRBJ1-1; D unresolved. The CDR3 contains 13 residues. The germline CDR1 and CDR2 sequences are LNHDA and SQIVND (reference sequence). Trimming removed 3 bases at V and 0 bases at J, with 5 bases between.

Here the CDR3 reads CASSPPSVRNTEAFF. DNA of the CDR3: TGTGCCAGCTCACCACCCTCGGTCCGGAACACTGAAGCTTTCTTT. This chain joins TRBV18 and TRBJ1-1; the D is unclear. Trimming removed 0 bases at V and 1 base at J, with 9 bases between. The CDR3 extends over 15 amino acids. Germline-derived CDR1 and CDR2 are KGHSH and LQKENI.

This clone was observed once. V and J are TRBV6-5 and TRBJ2-7; 8 nucleotides agree with TRBD2. Germline V lookup: CDR1 MNHEY, CDR2 SVGAGI. With V trimmed by 4 bases and J by 6 bases, 11 bases remained unmatched. CDR3 size: 15 residues. The CDR3 region has the DNA TGTGCCAGCAGTTTACAAGCGGGAGTGAACGCCGAGCAGTACTTC. This gives the protein CASSLQAGVNAEQYF.

The rearrangement uses TRBV5-5 and TRBJ2-7, with 9 nucleotides matching TRBD1. The V and J ends lost 0 bases and 6 bases, in that order; junction bases with no gene match: 7. Looked up from germline, CDR1 is SGHKS and CDR2 is YYEKEE (reference sequence). The CDR3 sequence is 15 residues long. The CDR3 loop reads CASSLVWTGVPEQYF. The DNA for the CDR3 is TGTGCCAGCAGCTTGGTGTGGACAGGGGTACCCGAGCAGTACTTC.

This chain joins TRBV5-5 and TRBJ2-1; D gene uncertain. V gave up 0 bases and J gave up 1 base, with 11 bases separating them. CDR1 is SGHKS and CDR2 is YYEKEE in the germline V gene (reference sequence). The CDR3 spans 16 residues. CDR3 DNA: TGTGCCAGCAGCTTGGCGATAACAATTTCCTACAATGAGCAGTTCTTC. Protein product: CASSLAITISYNEQFF.

The chain couples TRBV28 to TRBJ2-5; 10 bases match TRBD1. J lost 3 bases, V lost 6 bases, and 10 bases had no gene match. CDR3 length equals 16 residues. Per germline, CDR1 MDHEN and CDR2 SYDVKM. For the CDR3, the DNA is TGTGCCAGCAGCCCACGCCAGGGGACAGGGGAAGAGACCCAGTACTTC. It translates to CASSPRQGTGEETQYF. The entire variable domain, with the rest obtained from reference TRBV28 and TRBJ2-5, is as follows: DVKVTQSSRYLVKRTGEKVFLECVQDMDHENMFWYRQDPGLGLRLIYFSYDVKMKEKGDIPEGYSVSREKKERFSLILESASTNQTSMYLCASSPRQGTGEETQYFGPGTRLLVL.

The V gene is TRBV28, the J gene TRBJ1-6, with a weak D call TRBD1 (6 bases). Trimming cost V 7 bases and J 9 bases, with 16 bases left between them. Per the germline V gene, CDR1 is MDHEN and CDR2 is SYDVKM. The CDR3 sequence is 14 residues long. CDR3 in DNA: TGTGCCAGCACCCAACAGGGTATATCTTCACCCCTCCACTTT. Translated: CASTQQGISSPLHF.